These 26 T cell receptor beta chains came from one sample sequenced in a study of OX40 agonist ivuxolimab in advanced cancers. Sequencing was performed with immunoSEQ multiplex PCR; in TCRdb, only in-frame clones are kept and a portion is missing. The sample lists roughly 79,000 clones, about 92% occurring once. The starting material was CD4+ or CD8+ T cells sorted from blood, obtained in a trial of the OX40 agonist ivuxolimab. Receptors originate from an adult with an advanced solid tumor such as melanoma, head and neck, liver or kidney cancer.

This chain joins TRBV5-1 and TRBJ2-3, with TRBD1 matching over 8 bases. The ends lost 1 base at V and 1 base at J; junction bases unmatched: 5. Germline V gives CDR1 SGHRS, CDR2 YFSETQ. The CDR3 spans 16 residues. The CDR3 DNA sequence: TGCGCCAGCAGCTTGATGCCGACAGGGGGCACAGATACGCAGTATTTT. This encodes CASSLMPTGGTDTQYF.

The rearrangement links TRBV11-2 to TRBJ2-5, with 10 bases lining up with TRBD2. The J call is uncertain, as TRBJ2-7 better fits the DNA end. CDR1 is SGHAT and CDR2 is FQNNGV in the germline V gene. The CDR3 consists of 17 residues. DNA of the CDR3: TGTGCCAGCAGCTTAGAGCTACTAGCGGGATCTACCTACGAGCAGTACTTC. Residues: CASSLELLAGSTYEQYF.

V and J are TRBV29-1 and TRBJ2-5; the D is unclear. The CDR3 is 13 residues long. The germline V and J ends were trimmed by 5 bases and 2 bases, with 12 bases remaining between them. Per germline, CDR1 SQVTM and CDR2 ANQGSEA. CDR3 DNA sequence: TGCAGCGTTCTCCCTGTGGTTCAAGAGACCCAGTACTTC. This sequence encodes CSVLPVVQETQYF.

The J gene is TRBJ1-5, the V gene TRBV6-1; the match to TRBD1 covers 8 bases. Per germline, CDR1 MNHNS and CDR2 SASEGT. The CDR3 spans 13 residues. The V segment lost 8 bases and the J segment 7 bases; nucleotides outside the gene matches: 7. The CDR3 here is CASLGQGEQPQHF. Here the CDR3 DNA reads TGTGCCAGCTTAGGACAGGGCGAACAGCCCCAGCATTTT.

The genes are TRBV4-3 and TRBJ2-1; TRBD2 might be the D (5 bases). Germline V gene lookup returns CDR1 LGHNA and CDR2 YSLEER. The CDR3 runs to 15 residues. V was cut by 0 bases and J by 2 bases, with 8 bases left in between. The chain's CDR3 is CASSQEPGTYNEQFF. CDR3 DNA sequence: TGCGCCAGCAGCCAAGAACCGGGGACCTACAATGAGCAGTTCTTC.

V and J are TRBV5-6 and TRBJ2-2; 8 nucleotides match TRBD2. This CDR3 is built from 18 residues. In germline, CDR1 is SGHDT, CDR2 YYEEEE. V lost 2 bases, J lost 7 bases, and 16 bases stayed unmatched. CDR3: CASSFSVPSLAGDGELFF. For the CDR3, the DNA is TGTGCCAGCAGCTTTTCAGTGCCGTCCCTAGCGGGTGACGGGGAGCTGTTTTTT.

This chain joins TRBV28 and TRBJ2-5; 7 bases fit TRBD2. This CDR3 spans 13 amino acids. J lost 5 bases, V lost 3 bases, and 3 bases had no gene match. Germline CDR1 MDHEN, CDR2 SYDVKM. This chain's CDR3 is CASSLGEGETQYF. The CDR3 DNA reads TGTGCCAGCAGTTTGGGGGAGGGGGAGACCCAGTACTTC.

The V and J genes are TRBV5-4 and TRBJ2-2; D gene unclear. Germline values: CDR1 SGHNT, CDR2 YYREEE (reference sequence). V lost 1 base, J lost 1 base, and 2 bases lay in between. CDR3 length: 13 amino acids. The DNA of the CDR3 is TGTGCCAGCAGCTTGTGGAACACCGGGGAGCTGTTTTTT. Translation gives CASSLWNTGELFF.

The chain is built from TRBV6-5 and TRBJ2-1, with a weak D call TRBD2 (6 bases). This CDR3 is 15 amino acids long. The V and J ends lost 5 bases and 5 bases respectively, with 16 bases between them. The germline CDR1 and CDR2 sequences are MNHEY and SVGAGI. In DNA form, the CDR3 reads TGTGCCAGCAGTCGCCCGAGACTAGGCGACAATGAGCAGTTCTTC. This codes for CASSRPRLGDNEQFF.

V gene TRBV5-4 combines with J gene TRBJ2-3; D unresolved. The CDR3 has 15 amino acids. Trimming took off 6 bases at V and 3 bases at J, with 17 bases between the two ends. Germline CDR1 reads SGHNT; CDR2 reads YYREEE (reference sequence). CDR3 sequence: CASNDVGQPTDTQYF. DNA for the CDR3: TGTGCCAGCAACGATGTCGGTCAACCGACAGATACGCAGTATTTT.

As regards this clone: A junction boundary mismatches the germline segment, possibly from a read error. V is TRBV7-3 and J is TRBJ1-1; D not resolved. The CDR3 is made up of 15 amino acids. Germline V gene lookup returns CDR1 SGHTA and CDR2 FQGTGA. The chain's CDR3 is CASSLTWTTNTEAFF. As DNA, the CDR3 is TGTGCCAGCAGCCTAACGTGGACGACGAACACTGAAGCTTTCTTT.

This sequence joins TRBV6-6 and TRBJ2-5, with a weak D call TRBD1 (6 bases). Trimming took 3 bases from V and 1 from J, leaving 9 bases between them. This CDR3 comprises 14 residues. Per germline, CDR1 MNHNY and CDR2 SVGAGI (reference sequence). The CDR3 sequence: CASSYGQLQETQYF. DNA for the CDR3: TGTGCCAGCAGTTATGGACAGCTCCAAGAGACCCAGTACTTC.

The rearrangement joins TRBV5-1 to TRBJ1-3, with D possibly TRBD1 on 6 matching bases. The CDR3 has 15 amino acids. The germline V gene encodes CDR1 SGHRS and CDR2 YFSETQ. Trimming pared 3 bases from V and 4 bases from J, leaving 14 bases between. The CDR3 loop reads CASSSQGGSGNTIYF. As DNA, the CDR3 is TGCGCCAGCAGCTCACAGGGTGGAAGCGGAAACACCATATATTTT.

This chain links TRBV11-2 with TRBJ2-2, with D perhaps TRBD2 (5 bases). The germline V gene has CDR1 SGHAT and CDR2 FQNNGV. The length of the CDR3 is 17 residues. V shed 5 bases and J shed 1 base, with 17 bases lying between them. CDR3 DNA: TGTGCCAGCAGCATGAGGGTGGGCCCGCTGAACACCGGGGAGCTGTTTTTT. This translates into CASSMRVGPLNTGELFF.

V is TRBV29-1 and J is TRBJ2-5, with 8 bases fitting TRBD2. Germline lookup yields CDR1 SQVTM and CDR2 ANQGSEA. J lost 5 bases, V lost 2 bases, and 4 bases had no gene match. This CDR3 is 13 amino acids long. The CDR3 reads CSVERGGPETQYF. The CDR3 nucleotides are TGCAGCGTTGAACGGGGGGGACCTGAGACCCAGTACTTC.

The rearrangement links TRBV30 to TRBJ1-5; 8 bases align to TRBD1. The germline V gene has CDR1 GTSNPN and CDR2 SVGIG (reference sequence). This CDR3 is 16 amino acids long. V lost 5 bases to trimming and J lost 0 bases; unmatched junction nucleotides: 9. CDR3 DNA sequence: TGTGCCTGGGACAGGGGTGTATTGGGTAGCAATCAGCCCCAGCATTTT. Its protein is CAWDRGVLGSNQPQHF.

The V call is TRBV7-3, the J call TRBJ1-1; D not certain. Trimming left V 5 bases short and J 4 bases short, with 17 bases between. Germline V gene data show CDR1 as SGHTA and CDR2 as FQGTGA. CDR3 length equals 15 residues. The CDR3: CASSPTPSYGTEAFF. The CDR3 nucleotides read TGTGCCAGCAGCCCGACACCCTCGTACGGCACTGAAGCTTTCTTT.

V and J are TRBV2 and TRBJ2-1, with 9 bases identical to TRBD2. Trimming removed 0 bases from V and 9 bases from J; junction bases left unmatched: 6. There are 15 residues in the CDR3. The germline CDR1 and CDR2 sequences are SNHLY and FYNNEI. The chain's CDR3 is CASSEASGRRIEQFF. The CDR3 DNA sequence: TGTGCCAGCAGTGAAGCCAGCGGGAGGCGCATTGAGCAGTTCTTC.

The chain carries TRBV30 and TRBJ1-5, with a possible D match to TRBD1 (6 bases). Germline loops: CDR1 GTSNPN, CDR2 SVGIG (reference sequence). The length of the CDR3 is 17 residues. V was trimmed by 1 base and J by 1 base, leaving 17 bases between them. CDR3 sequence reads: CAWSGKRGARSNQPQHF. Here the CDR3 DNA reads TGTGCCTGGAGTGGAAAAAGGGGGGCGAGAAGCAATCAGCCCCAGCATTTT.

There are a few counts of this clone. This chain connects TRBV9 to TRBJ1-1; D gene uncertain. Trimming left V 4 bases short and J 3 bases short, with 10 bases between. This CDR3 comprises 13 residues. In germline, CDR1 is SGDLS, CDR2 YYNGEE. CDR3 amino acids: CASSPREDTEAFF. The CDR3 DNA sequence: TGTGCCAGCAGCCCCAGAGAGGACACTGAAGCTTTCTTT.

This chain joins TRBV2 and TRBJ2-1; D gene uncertain. V shed 8 bases and J shed 10 bases, with 12 bases lying between them. The CDR3 has 11 amino acids. CDR1 SNHLY and CDR2 FYNNEI come from the germline V gene. The DNA of the CDR3 is TGTGCCAGCCAGAAGGTACGCGAGCAGTTCTTC. Protein product: CASQKVREQFF.

The chain couples TRBV7-3 to TRBJ2-7, with 9 bases lining up with TRBD1. There are 15 residues in the CDR3. CDR1 SGHTA and CDR2 FQGTGA come from the germline V gene. The V and J ends lost 9 bases and 3 bases, in that order; junction bases with no gene match: 12. The CDR3 region is CARVTIRDRVYEQYF. CDR3 nucleotides: TGTGCCAGGGTTACGATCCGGGACAGGGTCTACGAGCAGTACTTC.

CDR3 coding DNA: TGTGCCAGTAGTTCCCTCCTACAGGGGGCGCTCGGAATGACCCAGTACTTC. Translation: CASSSLLQGALGMTQYF. The rearrangement links TRBV19 to TRBJ2-5; the match to TRBD1 covers 9 bases. Germline V gene data show CDR1 as LNHDA and CDR2 as SQIVND (reference sequence). This CDR3 contains 17 residues. V shed 5 bases, J shed 7 bases, and the junction held 17 bases outside the gene matches.

This clone has a handful of counts. The chain links TRBV30 to TRBJ1-1; tentatively, D is TRBD1 (6 bases). This CDR3 is 11 amino acids long. V was clipped by 4 bases and J by 10 bases, with 13 bases between them. Germline CDR1 and CDR2: GTSNPN and SVGIG (reference sequence). Here the CDR3 DNA reads TGTGCCTGGAAAAGGGGGAGTTCAGCTTTCTTT. It specifies CAWKRGSSAFF. Complete variable domain (other parts from reference TRBV30 and TRBJ1-1): SQTIHQWPATLVQPVGSPLSLECTVEGTSNPNLYWYRQAAGRGLQLLFYSVGIGQISSEVPQNLSASRPQDRQFILSSKKLLLSDSGFYLCAWKRGSSAFFGQGTRLTVV.

V usage is TRBV20-1 and J usage is TRBJ2-1; D is ambiguous. Trimming removed 3 bases at V and 7 bases at J, with 7 bases between. The CDR3 sequence is 11 residues long. Germline V lookup: CDR1 DFQATT, CDR2 SNEGSKA (reference sequence). The CDR3 protein is CSASVWNEQFF. The CDR3, as DNA: TGCAGTGCTAGTGTATGGAATGAGCAGTTCTTC.

This chain connects TRBV27 to TRBJ2-1; TRBD2 agrees at 9 bases. The germline V gene encodes CDR1 MNHEY and CDR2 SMNVEV (reference sequence). V trimming: 5 bases; J trimming: 7 bases; junction bases outside the gene matches: 12. The CDR3 loop spans 16 amino acids. CDR3 bases: TGTGCCAGCAGTCCGTGGGCGGGAGGGCCGAATAATGAGCAGTTCTTC. This sequence encodes CASSPWAGGPNNEQFF.